This T cell receptor (beta chain) was captured in a study of OX40 agonist ivuxolimab in advanced cancers. Study summary: The drug used for patients, ivuxolimab, was an agonistic anti-OX40 (CD134) antibody.

The CDR3 loop spans 12 amino acids. Germline loops: CDR1 SNHLY, CDR2 FYNNEI. Sequencing was performed with immunoSEQ multiplex PCR; in TCRdb, only in-frame clones are kept and a portion is missing. Of about 110,000 clones listed, approximately 90% are singletons. The sequences come from CD4+ or CD8+ T cells sorted from blood, collected in a trial of the OX40 agonist ivuxolimab. V usage is TRBV2 and J usage is TRBJ2-5; D unclear. The J call may be in error: the DNA end matches TRBJ2-7 better. The receptor comes from an adult with an advanced solid tumor such as melanoma, head and neck, liver or kidney cancer. The DNA of the CDR3 is TGTGCCGGTCGGGCCGGCTCCTACGAGCAGTACTTC. The encoded protein is CAGRAGSYEQYF.